The sequence of this TCR beta chain was determined in a study of cytomegalovirus exposure and HLA in healthy donors. Turning to the study itself: Prior work identified more than 90 million unique TCR beta sequences in some 180 million T cells. Study-wide results and caveats: Earlier analysis found most TCR beta V segments productive about 87% or about 30% of the time. Only CMV serostatus was available as immune exposure information. The study flagged roughly 160 TCR beta chains as cytomegalovirus-associated.

Details on this clone: Its antigen remains unidentified.

The PCR ran on 60 Vbeta and 13 Jbeta primers. The assay was immunoSEQ multiplex PCR, and TCRdb's table has in-frame clones only and misses some. The repertoire holds some 120,000 clones, roughly 78% seen once, with less than 3% in the top ten. This receptor was obtained from a young man in good health and CMV-seronegative. The source material was PBMCs.

The CDR3 spells CAWSVPEDRVYEQYF. The CDR3, as DNA: TGTGCCTGGAGTGTCCCCGAGGACAGGGTCTACGAGCAGTACTTC. V usage is TRBV30 and J usage is TRBJ2-7; 8 nucleotides line up with TRBD1. This CDR3 has 15 amino acids. V shed 0 bases and J 3 bases; nucleotides not matched to a gene: 7. Germline V gene lookup returns CDR1 GTSNPN and CDR2 SVGIG (reference sequence).